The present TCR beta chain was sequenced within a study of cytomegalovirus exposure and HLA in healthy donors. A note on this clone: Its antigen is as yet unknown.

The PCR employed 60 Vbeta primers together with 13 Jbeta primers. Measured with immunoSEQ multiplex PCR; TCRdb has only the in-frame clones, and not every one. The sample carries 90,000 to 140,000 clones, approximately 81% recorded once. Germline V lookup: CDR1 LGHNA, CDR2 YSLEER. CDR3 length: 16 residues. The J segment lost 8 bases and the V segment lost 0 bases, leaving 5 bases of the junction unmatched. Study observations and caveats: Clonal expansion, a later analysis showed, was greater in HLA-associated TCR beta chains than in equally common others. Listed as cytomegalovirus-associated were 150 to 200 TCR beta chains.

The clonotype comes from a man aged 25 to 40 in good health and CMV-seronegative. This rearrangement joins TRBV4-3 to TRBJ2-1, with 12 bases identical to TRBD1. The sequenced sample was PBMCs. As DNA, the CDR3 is TGCGCCAGCAGCCAAGAAACCGGGACAGGGGGCCATGAGCAGTTCTTC. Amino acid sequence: CASSQETGTGGHEQFF.